A single sample is the source of the 30 T cell receptor beta chains below, sequenced in a study of blood T cell repertoires in COVID-19. Libraries were prepared by immunoSEQ multiplex PCR; TCRdb keeps only in-frame clonotypes and omits some of them. The sample has around 200,000 clones, roughly 90% seen once; the top ten hold around 1.5%. What was sequenced was peripheral blood. All receptors derive from a man younger than 35 with active or convalescent COVID-19.

J is TRBJ2-1 and V is TRBV7-2; 8 nucleotides align to TRBD1. The CDR3 length is 12 residues. Losses at the gene ends were 5 bases for V and 9 bases for J; bases not matched to a gene: 3. Germline CDR1 SGHTA, CDR2 FQGNSA. The CDR3 nucleotides are TGTGCCAGCAGCGGACAGGGAGGTGAGCAGTTCTTC. It is translated as CASSGQGGEQFF.

This chain connects TRBV11-2 to TRBJ2-5; 13 bases match TRBD2. Germline CDR1 reads SGHAT; CDR2 reads FQNNGV. The trim removed 5 bases at V and 5 bases at J, leaving 5 bases unmatched. The CDR3 is 15 residues long. The CDR3 spells CASSPTLAGGETQYF. The CDR3, as DNA: TGTGCCAGCAGCCCCACACTAGCGGGAGGGGAGACCCAGTACTTC.

The V gene is TRBV11-2, the J gene TRBJ2-7, with TRBD1 matching over 10 bases. The CDR3 consists of 15 residues. Germline assignment: CDR1 SGHAT and CDR2 FQNNGV. J lost 3 bases, V lost 4 bases, and 6 bases had no gene match. CDR3 nucleotide sequence: TGTGCCAGCAGCTCGACGGGGACAGGGGTCTACGAGCAGTACTTC. Translation: CASSSTGTGVYEQYF.

J is TRBJ2-1 and V is TRBV14; D possibly corresponds to TRBD1 (6 bases). CDR3 length: 16 amino acids. Germline CDR1 and CDR2: SGHDN and FVKESK. The V end lost 4 bases, the J end lost 4 bases, and 17 bases lay between the germline ends. CDR3 DNA: TGTGCCAGCAGCCGCCAAACTAGAGGGGGTTACAATGAGCAGTTCTTC. Encoded protein: CASSRQTRGGYNEQFF.

V is TRBV9 and J is TRBJ2-1, with D unclear. V was clipped by 0 bases and J by 9 bases, with 10 bases between them. Germline V gives CDR1 SGDLS, CDR2 YYNGEE. The CDR3 runs to 13 residues. The CDR3: CASSVGGSAEQFF. The CDR3 region has the DNA TGTGCCAGCAGCGTAGGAGGAAGCGCTGAGCAGTTCTTC. Full variable domain (rest looked up from reference TRBV9 and TRBJ2-1): DSGVTQTPKHLITATGQRVTLRCSPRSGDLSVYWYQQSLDQGLQFLIQYYNGEERAKGNILERFSAQQFPDLHSELNLSSLELGDSALYFCASSVGGSAEQFFGPGTRLTVL.

The chain combines TRBV10-3 with TRBJ2-3; D gene unclear. V was cut by 3 bases and J by 2 bases, with 18 bases left in between. This CDR3 is built from 17 residues. Per germline, CDR1 ENHRY and CDR2 SYGVKD. CDR3 DNA sequence: TGTGCCATCAGTGATCCTCTAAGCGCTCAAGACACAGATACGCAGTATTTT. Protein: CAISDPLSAQDTDTQYF.

The chain carries TRBV18 and TRBJ1-1, with D possibly TRBD1 on 6 matching bases. The CDR3 runs to 14 residues. Trimming took off 6 bases at V and 1 base at J, with 12 bases between the two ends. Germline assignment: CDR1 KGHSH and CDR2 LQKENI. CDR3 nucleotides: TGTGCCAGCTCCGAGGGACAACGGAACACTGAAGCTTTCTTT. Translating it yields CASSEGQRNTEAFF.

This clone was recorded a few times. This specimen includes other DNA sequences encoding the same CDR3. This chain links TRBV7-2 with TRBJ2-1, with D maybe TRBD2 (5 bases). The CDR3 totals 13 residues. The ends were cut back, 0 bases at V and 5 bases at J, with 5 bases in the middle. In germline, CDR1 is SGHTA, CDR2 FQGNSA. CDR3 loop: CASSLASDNEQFF. In DNA, the CDR3 is TGTGCCAGCAGCTTAGCTAGCGACAATGAGCAGTTCTTC.

This clone was observed once. J is TRBJ1-2 and V is TRBV10-3; weak D call: TRBD1 (5 bases). Per germline, CDR1 ENHRY and CDR2 SYGVKD. V shed 8 bases and J shed 5 bases, with 21 bases lying between them. The CDR3 is 15 residues long. CDR3 sequence reads: CAIGFPEPRGYGYTF. CDR3 coding DNA: TGTGCCATCGGCTTCCCAGAACCCCGGGGGTATGGCTACACCTTC.

CDR3 residues: CASSRQGGSYNEQFF. In DNA form, the CDR3 reads TGTGCCAGCAGCCGACAGGGGGGCTCCTACAATGAGCAGTTCTTC. The rearrangement joins TRBV7-9 to TRBJ2-1; 9 nucleotides agree with TRBD1. Germline V gives CDR1 SEHNR, CDR2 FQNEAQ (reference sequence). This CDR3 is 15 amino acids long. The V segment lost 5 bases and the J segment 0 bases; nucleotides outside the gene matches: 2.

This chain connects TRBV19 to TRBJ1-5; D ambiguous. The germline V gene has CDR1 LNHDA and CDR2 SQIVND (reference sequence). This CDR3 has 13 residues. The ends were cut back, 5 bases at V and 4 bases at J, with 9 bases in the middle. The CDR3 DNA sequence: TGTGCCAGTAGTGAGACAAGAAATCAGCCCCAGCATTTT. It codes for CASSETRNQPQHF.

The chain carries TRBV5-1 and TRBJ1-1, with D maybe TRBD1 (5 bases). V lost 1 base, J lost 4 bases, and 14 bases lay in between. The CDR3 length is 15 residues. Germline V lookup: CDR1 SGHRS, CDR2 YFSETQ. CDR3 DNA: TGCGCCAGCAGCTTGTTTACGGGGGGTGCCACTGAAGCTTTCTTT. Amino acids: CASSLFTGGATEAFF.

V is TRBV7-9 and J is TRBJ2-5, with no clear D. V lost 1 base and J lost 4, with 10 bases in between. Germline V lookup: CDR1 SEHNR, CDR2 FQNEAQ (reference sequence). The CDR3 covers 14 residues. The CDR3: CASSLDLSGETQYF. CDR3 nucleotides: TGTGCCAGCAGCTTAGATCTTTCGGGAGAGACCCAGTACTTC.

This rearrangement joins TRBV4-1 to TRBJ1-2; 7 positions match TRBD1. This CDR3 comprises 14 residues. The germline CDR1 and CDR2 sequences are MGHRA and YSYEKL. Losses at the gene ends were 3 bases for V and 8 bases for J; bases not matched to a gene: 9. CDR3 residues: CASSHEQGLAGYTF. The CDR3 nucleotides read TGCGCCAGCAGCCACGAACAGGGGTTAGCCGGCTACACCTTC.

This chain uses TRBV19 with TRBJ1-3; no firm D call. The germline V gene encodes CDR1 LNHDA and CDR2 SQIVND (reference sequence). Trimming removed 3 bases at V and 0 bases at J, with 6 bases between. The CDR3 spans 14 residues. The chain's CDR3 is CASSIQDSGNTIYF. In DNA form, the CDR3 reads TGTGCCAGTAGTATTCAGGACTCTGGAAACACCATATATTTT.

The rearrangement joins TRBV2 to TRBJ2-7; possibly TRBD2 for D (5 bases). V lost 4 bases and J 6 bases, leaving 10 bases between the germline ends. CDR1 is SNHLY, CDR2 FYNNEI, per germline. The CDR3 has 12 residues. CDR3 sequence (DNA): TGTGCCAGCAGTGCCTCGGGGATCGAGCAGTACTTC. It translates to CASSASGIEQYF.

The chain couples TRBV3-1 (or the pseudogene TRBV3-2) to TRBJ2-2; D call uncertain. Germline loops: CDR1 LGHDT, CDR2 YNNKEL (reference sequence). This CDR3 comprises 13 residues. The V gene lost 1 base and the J gene lost 6 bases, with 6 bases spanning the gap. The CDR3 DNA reads as TGTGCCAGCAGCCAAGGAGAGTCCGGGGAGCTGTTTTTT. Protein: CASSQGESGELFF.

The CDR3 loop is CASSIEKTGGLLTQPVWGYEQYF. The CDR3 DNA reads TGTGCCAGTAGTATAGAAAAAACAGGGGGCTTATTGACCCAACCTGTCTGGGGCTACGAGCAGTACTTC. The chain joins TRBV19 to TRBJ2-7; the match to TRBD1 covers 9 bases. The V gene end was trimmed by 0 bases and the J gene end by 3 bases; junction bases not matched to a gene: 27. Per germline, CDR1 LNHDA and CDR2 SQIVND (reference sequence). CDR3 length equals 23 residues.

V and J are TRBV3-1 (or the pseudogene TRBV3-2) and TRBJ2-5, with 7 nucleotides matching TRBD2. The ends lost 0 bases at V and 5 bases at J; junction bases unmatched: 6. The length of the CDR3 is 15 residues. Germline CDR1 LGHDT, CDR2 YNNKEL (reference sequence). The CDR3 reads CASSQELGGGETQYF. As DNA, the CDR3 is TGTGCCAGCAGCCAAGAGTTGGGGGGAGGGGAGACCCAGTACTTC.

The rearrangement joins TRBV5-6 to TRBJ2-2, with D maybe TRBD2 (5 bases). Germline V gene data show CDR1 as SGHDT and CDR2 as YYEEEE. V lost 5 bases and J 5 bases, leaving 10 bases between the germline ends. This CDR3 is built from 13 residues. In DNA, the CDR3 is TGTGCCAGCAGTATGGACTGGACCGGGGAGCTGTTTTTT. It encodes CASSMDWTGELFF.

This rearrangement joins TRBV19 to TRBJ1-2, with 9 bases matching TRBD1. The CDR3 runs 16 residues. J was trimmed by 5 bases and V by 7 bases; bases with no gene match: 14. Germline assignment: CDR1 LNHDA and CDR2 SQIVND (reference sequence). The CDR3 protein is CASTQGTGTPRYGYTF. The CDR3 DNA sequence: TGTGCCAGTACCCAAGGGACAGGGACCCCCAGATATGGCTACACCTTC.

The V call is TRBV7-9, the J call TRBJ2-2; 8 bases map to TRBD1. CDR1 is SEHNR, CDR2 FQNEAQ, per germline (reference sequence). V gave up 5 bases and J gave up 6 bases; unmatched junction bases: 8. The CDR3 sequence is 15 residues long. For the CDR3, the DNA is TGTGCCAGCAGCACTGGACAGGGAATGGCCGGGGAGCTGTTTTTT. This sequence encodes CASSTGQGMAGELFF.

This chain uses TRBV6-2 or TRBV6-3 with TRBJ2-3; D perhaps matches TRBD1 (6 bases). The V and J ends lost 0 bases and 3 bases respectively, with 10 bases between them. The length of the CDR3 is 15 residues. CDR1 is MNHEY and CDR2 is SVGEGT in the germline V gene. In DNA, the CDR3 is TGTGCCAGCAGTTACTCCGGACAGTCAACAGATACGCAGTATTTT. Translated, it gives CASSYSGQSTDTQYF.

This chain joins TRBV7-2 and TRBJ1-4; D unresolved. CDR1 is SGHTA and CDR2 is FQGNSA in the germline V gene. The CDR3 consists of 14 residues. V lost 5 bases and J lost 10, with 17 bases in between. CDR3 sequence: CASSPMRSEGKLFF. The DNA for the CDR3 is TGTGCCAGCAGCCCGATGCGCTCGGAGGGAAAACTGTTTTTT.

This chain connects TRBV7-8 to TRBJ2-2; the match to TRBD2 covers 8 bases. CDR1 SGHVS and CDR2 FQNEAQ come from the germline V gene. The CDR3 covers 20 residues. The V segment lost 2 bases and the J segment 1 base; nucleotides outside the gene matches: 15. The CDR3 region is CASSLRRDAGGPGNTGELFF. In DNA, the CDR3 is TGTGCCAGCAGCTTACGTCGAGATGCGGGGGGCCCTGGGAACACCGGGGAGCTGTTTTTT.

V is TRBV27 and J is TRBJ1-4; tentative D call: TRBD1 (6 bases). There are 14 residues in the CDR3. V was trimmed by 9 bases and J by 4 bases, leaving 15 bases between them. Germline CDR1 and CDR2: MNHEY and SMNVEV (reference sequence). The CDR3 sequence is CASRGAGVNEKLFF. CDR3 nucleotide sequence: TGTGCCAGTCGGGGGGCAGGGGTTAATGAAAAACTGTTTTTT.

This clone was detected once. This chain joins TRBV20-1 and TRBJ1-2; D call uncertain. Germline lookup yields CDR1 DFQATT and CDR2 SNEGSKA (reference sequence). The CDR3 covers 11 residues. The V end lost 3 bases, the J end lost 8 bases, and 10 bases lay between the germline ends. The DNA of the CDR3 is TGCAGTGCTAGCATCCTAATGGGCTACACCTTC. Protein: CSASILMGYTF.

The V and J genes are TRBV27 and TRBJ1-1, with D tentatively TRBD1 (5 bases). Germline assignment: CDR1 MNHEY and CDR2 SMNVEV (reference sequence). V shed 4 bases and J shed 3 bases, with 12 bases lying between them. This CDR3 region has 14 residues. CDR3 nucleotides: TGTGCCAGCAGTTACACATGGGGCGACACTGAAGCTTTCTTT. The encoded protein is CASSYTWGDTEAFF.

The rearrangement uses TRBV7-2 and TRBJ2-4; possibly TRBD2 for D (6 bases). Between the trimmed V and J ends, which lost 5 bases and 8 bases, there was a span of 13 bases. The CDR3 loop spans 13 amino acids. CDR1 SGHTA and CDR2 FQGNSA come from the germline V gene. CDR3 loop: CASSIRTGDIQYF. Written as DNA, the CDR3 is TGTGCCAGCAGCATACGGACGGGGGACATTCAGTACTTC.

The V call is TRBV9, the J call TRBJ1-1; D is ambiguous. The length of the CDR3 is 14 residues. The germline V gene encodes CDR1 SGDLS and CDR2 YYNGEE. V gave up 0 bases and J gave up 5 bases, with 11 bases separating them. The CDR3 reads CASSVAEGFTEAFF. The CDR3 bases are TGTGCCAGCAGCGTAGCGGAGGGATTTACTGAAGCTTTCTTT.